One sample yielded the 12 T cell receptor beta chains listed below, sequenced in a study of blood T cell repertoires in COVID-19. Only in-frame clones appear in the TCRdb table, and some are missing; sequencing was by immunoSEQ multiplex PCR. The sample includes 90,000 to 100,000 clones, roughly 85% of them seen just once. Material: peripheral blood. Receptors originate from a man in his 70s with acute or convalescent COVID-19.

In this sample, this clone turned up once. This chain uses TRBV19 with TRBJ2-7, with TRBD1 matching over 9 bases. Germline V gene lookup returns CDR1 LNHDA and CDR2 SQIVND (reference sequence). V gave up 5 bases and J gave up 4 bases; unmatched junction bases: 15. The CDR3 consists of 17 residues. As DNA, the CDR3 is TGTGCCAGTAGTTCCAGCTTCGATGGGACAGGGACATACGAGCAGTACTTC. It encodes CASSSSFDGTGTYEQYF.

The chain has TRBV19 and TRBJ1-6; tentative D call: TRBD1 (6 bases). This CDR3 comprises 15 residues. V lost 8 bases and J lost 10, with 21 bases in between. Germline V lookup: CDR1 LNHDA, CDR2 SQIVND (reference sequence). The CDR3 DNA follows: TGTGCCAGTCGAGGGGGGGGCTTGCCGGGATCACCCCTCCACTTT. It specifies CASRGGGLPGSPLHF.

The J gene is TRBJ2-2, the V gene TRBV28; possible D gene TRBD1, 6 bases. V was trimmed by 6 bases and J by 4 bases, leaving 18 bases between them. The CDR3 covers 16 residues. Germline V gene data show CDR1 as MDHEN and CDR2 as SYDVKM. The CDR3 here is CASSRGGLSPTGELFF. In DNA form, the CDR3 reads TGTGCCAGCAGCCGAGGGGGTCTTAGTCCCACCGGGGAGCTGTTTTTT.

V and J are TRBV29-1 and TRBJ2-5; no clear D. The CDR3 sequence is 12 residues long. Germline-derived CDR1 and CDR2 are SQVTM and ANQGSEA. V was trimmed by 0 bases and J by 4 bases, leaving 6 bases between them. The CDR3 reads CSVEDSGETQYF. CDR3 nucleotides: TGCAGCGTTGAAGACTCAGGAGAGACCCAGTACTTC.

The chain's CDR3 is CASSVASGGSYEQYF. Here the CDR3 DNA reads TGTGCCAGCAGCGTAGCTAGCGGGGGATCCTACGAGCAGTACTTC. The chain is built from TRBV9 and TRBJ2-7; 10 nucleotides agree with TRBD2. Germline CDR1 and CDR2: SGDLS and YYNGEE. V was pared by 0 bases and J by 1 base, with 1 base of the junction left unmatched. The CDR3 consists of 15 residues.

This CDR3 is CASSAQTGLESPLHF. CDR3 DNA sequence: TGTGCCAGCAGCGCCCAGACAGGCCTTGAATCACCCCTCCACTTT. The V and J genes are TRBV7-2 and TRBJ1-6; D may be TRBD1 (6 bases). The length of the CDR3 is 15 residues. Germline CDR1 is SGHTA and CDR2 is FQGNSA. The V and J ends lost 5 bases and 10 bases respectively, with 18 bases between them.

The CDR3 loop is CASSPDNNYGYTF. The CDR3 nucleotides are TGTGCCAGCAGCCCGGACAATAACTATGGCTACACCTTC. The J gene is TRBJ1-2, the V gene TRBV11-2, with a weak D call TRBD1 (5 bases). Trimming pared 5 bases from V and 1 base from J, leaving 8 bases between. Germline V gene data show CDR1 as SGHAT and CDR2 as FQNNGV. The CDR3 covers 13 residues.

This chain uses TRBV5-1 with TRBJ1-1; the D gene is possibly TRBD1 (5 bases). The ends were cut back, 1 base at V and 6 bases at J, with 16 bases in the middle. Germline V gene sequence: CDR1 SGHRS, CDR2 YFSETQ. The CDR3 consists of 15 residues. The CDR3 reads CASSLIPGGVAEAFF. The CDR3 DNA is TGCGCCAGCAGCTTGATCCCCGGGGGTGTGGCTGAAGCTTTCTTT.

The chain carries TRBV6-1 and TRBJ1-2; no definite D call. The CDR3 totals 14 residues. Trimming removed 2 bases at V and 8 bases at J, with 15 bases between. The germline CDR1 and CDR2 sequences are MNHNS and SASEGT. CDR3 in DNA: TGTGCCAGCAGTGAAATATTGAGGGAAGGAGGCTACACCTTC. This translates into CASSEILREGGYTF.

This chain links TRBV3-1 (or the pseudogene TRBV3-2) with TRBJ1-2; 11 bases agree with TRBD1. Germline CDR1 and CDR2: LGHDT and YNNKEL (reference sequence). This CDR3 spans 15 amino acids. Trimming at V came to 4 bases and at J to 8 bases, leaving 9 bases not matched to a gene. CDR3 in amino acids: CASSPPGQGARGYTF. DNA for the CDR3: TGTGCCAGCAGCCCGCCCGGACAGGGGGCGCGAGGCTACACCTTC.

The chain recombines TRBV6-5 with TRBJ1-1, with a weak D call TRBD1 (6 bases). The CDR3 length is 12 residues. Trimming removed 6 bases at V and 3 bases at J, with 8 bases between. Germline CDR1 reads MNHEY; CDR2 reads SVGAGI. The CDR3 reads CASSNRDTEAFF. For the CDR3, the DNA is TGTGCCAGCAGCAACAGGGACACTGAAGCTTTCTTT.

The chain uses TRBV5-4 and TRBJ2-3; D uncertain. The CDR3 length is 13 residues. Deletions cut 3 bases from V and 3 bases from J, with 8 bases between. CDR1 SGHNT and CDR2 YYREEE come from the germline V gene (reference sequence). This chain's CDR3 is CASSSVSTDTQYF. The CDR3 nucleotides read TGTGCCAGCAGCTCGGTGTCGACAGATACGCAGTATTTT.